These T cell receptor beta chains were read from a single sample in a study of shared clonotypes between healthy human individuals. The repertoire was sequenced with immunoSEQ multiplex PCR; TCRdb's copy has only in-frame clones and lacks some. The sample yields approximately 500,000 clones, 60% to 80% seen once. The source material was PBMCs. Source of these receptors: a woman aged 40 to 50 in good health. Some clones in this sample may be carry-over from other donors' samples. Both conserved end residues are part of each CDR3. The order of the fields is D gene, clone size, CDR3 length, V gene, J gene, CDR3 protein, CDR3 DNA. A D gene is named only where the DNA matches it firmly. The size field is filled for only some rows; it gives once, few, many or a size class.

-	-	12	TRBV5-1	TRBJ1-2	CASSGQNYGYTF	TGCGCCAGCAGCGGACAGAACTATGGCTACACCTTC
TRBD2	-	16	TRBV7-9	TRBJ2-1	CASSSTSVSSYNEQFF	TGTGCCAGCAGCTCCACTAGCGTAAGCTCCTACAATGAGCAGTTCTTC
TRBD2	-	14	TRBV6-4	TRBJ2-3	CASSPSGRTDTQYF	TGTGCCAGCAGCCCTAGCGGGAGAACAGATACGCAGTATTTT
-	-	13	TRBV10-1	TRBJ2-5	CASSHRDLLTQYF	TGCGCCAGCAGCCACCGGGACCTCTTAACCCAGTACTTC
-	-	14	TRBV11-1	TRBJ1-2	CASSPDSFNYGYTF	TGTGCCAGCAGCCCCGACAGTTTTAACTATGGCTACACCTTC
-	-	15	TRBV19	TRBJ2-1	CASSPQAWAANEQFF	TGTGCCAGTTCACCTCAGGCGTGGGCAGCAAATGAGCAGTTCTTC
-	-	15	TRBV28	TRBJ2-1	CASSLVAGSYNEQFF	TGTGCCAGCAGTTTAGTTGCCGGCTCCTACAATGAGCAGTTCTTC
TRBD2	-	18	TRBV5-1	TRBJ2-5	CASSLEGVGGRARETQYF	TGCGCCAGCAGCTTGGAGGGCGTTGGCGGGAGGGCCCGCGAGACCCAGTACTTC
-	-	12	TRBV11-2	TRBJ2-1	CASSRAAGEQFF	TGTGCCAGCAGTCGAGCGGCGGGTGAGCAGTTCTTC
TRBD1	-	13	TRBV7-3	TRBJ1-2	CASSARDRGGYTF	TGTGCCAGCAGCGCCCGGGACAGGGGAGGCTACACCTTC
-	-	14	TRBV25-1	TRBJ2-6	CASSGLTGANVLTF	TGTGCCAGCAGTGGGTTAACCGGGGCCAACGTCCTGACTTTC
TRBD1	-	16	TRBV6-5	TRBJ1-1	CASSYFIGQGNTEAFF	TGTGCCAGCAGTTATTTTATCGGACAGGGGAACACTGAAGCTTTCTTT
-	-	15	TRBV7-2	TRBJ2-2	CASISLGVNTGELFF	TGTGCCAGCATCTCCTTAGGGGTTAACACCGGGGAGCTGTTTTTT
-	-	15	TRBV4-1	TRBJ2-1	CASSQGGTLGGEQFF	TGCGCCAGCAGCCAAGGGGGGACCCTCGGCGGTGAGCAGTTCTTC
-	-	11	TRBV30	TRBJ1-1	CAWSPGGEAFF	TGTGCCTGGAGTCCTGGGGGTGAAGCTTTCTTT
-	few	14	TRBV5-1	TRBJ2-7	CASSSDSYTYEQYF	TGCGCCAGCAGTTCGGACAGTTATACCTACGAGCAGTACTTC
TRBD2	-	15	TRBV7-3	TRBJ2-7	CASSPYSGISYEQYF	TGTGCCAGCAGCCCTTATAGCGGGATCTCCTACGAGCAGTACTTC
-	-	14	TRBV19	TRBJ1-5	CASSIQGLRQPQHF	TGTGCCAGTAGTATTCAGGGTTTAAGGCAGCCCCAGCATTTT
-	-	15	TRBV7-2	TRBJ1-4	CASSLTGGTNEKLFF	TGTGCCAGCAGCTTGACGGGAGGAACTAATGAAAAACTGTTTTTT
TRBD1	-	16	TRBV27	TRBJ1-5	CASSLSGDRGRQPQHF	TGTGCCAGCAGTTTATCTGGGGACAGGGGAAGGCAGCCCCAGCATTTT
-	few	15	TRBV11-2	TRBJ1-1	CASSLALQLNTEAFF	TGTGCCAGCAGCTTAGCTCTACAGTTGAACACTGAAGCTTTCTTT
-	-	15	TRBV5-1	TRBJ2-5	CASSLNLGQGGTQYF	TGCGCCAGCAGCTTGAATCTTGGGCAGGGCGGGACCCAGTACTTC
TRBD1	-	16	TRBV18	TRBJ1-4	CASSPGGGQAGEKLFF	TGTGCCAGCTCCCCCGGCGGTGGACAGGCTGGAGAAAAACTGTTTTTT
-	-	14	TRBV9	TRBJ2-2	CASSLQSHTGELFF	TGTGCCAGCAGCCTCCAGTCGCACACCGGGGAGCTGTTTTTT
TRBD2	-	15	TRBV7-9	TRBJ2-7	CASSPFLAGPYEQYF	TGTGCCAGCAGCCCGTTTCTAGCGGGACCCTACGAGCAGTACTTC